Below, one TCR beta chain is given with its context. Its antigen is unknown. The CDR3 length is 16 residues. Trimming removed 1 base from V and 7 bases from J; junction bases left unmatched: 6. Per germline, CDR1 SGHRS and CDR2 YFSETQ. The data belong to a study of CD8 T cells in ankylosing spondylitis. Findings and limits, study-wide: CD8+ by phenotype, disease-linked clones were relatively rare in peripheral blood. Characteristic, it appeared, of ankylosing spondylitis blood was a TCR beta motif of eight highly homologous variants.

TCRdb redid the calling of the 5' RACE reads with MiXCR, one entry per CDR3 protein. Among some 400,000 distinct CDR3 sequences listed, about a fifth were seen once. The specimen was blood, either unsorted or a sorted T cell fraction (not recorded which). This receptor was identified in a male donor with ankylosing spondylitis. The gene calls are TRBV5-1 and TRBJ2-1; 12 bases map to TRBD2. The DNA for the CDR3 is TGCGCCAGCAGCTTGTATTCCCTAGCGGGAGGGAATGAGCAGTTCTTC. It encodes CASSLYSLAGGNEQFF.